This TCR beta chain was identified during a study of CD8 T cells in Susac syndrome. Whole-study findings and limits: The study's TCR sequencing and HLA analysis drew on a certain number of individuals. That number was acknowledged as relatively small.

RNA in amounts of about 0.45 to 1 ug was reverse transcribed with random hexamers. TCR beta CDR3 was amplified by immunoSEQ covering 54 Vbeta and 13 Jbeta. TCRdb re-called the immunoSEQ multiplex PCR reads with MiXCR, one entry per CDR3 protein. The data show roughly 200,000 distinct CDR3 sequences, with around 95% seen just once and about 0.15% held by the top ten. With 3 bases removed from V and 4 bases from J, the gap between germline ends came to 19 bases. This CDR3 comprises 16 residues. CDR1 is SGDLS, CDR2 YYNGEE, per germline. Negative isolation yielded CD4+ and CD8+ T cells, and FACS enriched TEMRA cells. Comment on this clonotype: Its antigen is unknown.

This sequence was found in a human donor with multiple sclerosis. The chain uses TRBV9 and TRBJ1-2; D remains ambiguous. Sequences were obtained from CD8+ T cells from PBMCs. In nucleotides, the CDR3 is TGTGCCAGCAGCGCCGCAATGACCGAGGGCATCTATGGCTACACCTTC. Protein: CASSAAMTEGIYGYTF. Variable domain in full (rest from reference TRBV9 and TRBJ1-2): DSGVTQTPKHLITATGQRVTLRCSPRSGDLSVYWYQQSLDQGLQFLIQYYNGEERAKGNILERFSAQQFPDLHSELNLSSLELGDSALYFCASSAAMTEGIYGYTFGSGTRLTVV.